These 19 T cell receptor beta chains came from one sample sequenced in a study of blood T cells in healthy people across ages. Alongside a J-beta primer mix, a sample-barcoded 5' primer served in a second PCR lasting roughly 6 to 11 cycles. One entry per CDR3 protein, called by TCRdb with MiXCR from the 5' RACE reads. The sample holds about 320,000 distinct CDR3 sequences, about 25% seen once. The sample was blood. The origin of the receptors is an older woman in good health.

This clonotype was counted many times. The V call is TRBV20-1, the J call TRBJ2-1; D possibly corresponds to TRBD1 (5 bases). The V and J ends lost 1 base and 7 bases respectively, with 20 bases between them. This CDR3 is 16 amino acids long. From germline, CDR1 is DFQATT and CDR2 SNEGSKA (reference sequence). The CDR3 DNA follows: TGCAGTGCTAGAGTGGGGCGAGACCCGTACCGTAATGAGCAGTTCTTC. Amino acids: CSARVGRDPYRNEQFF.

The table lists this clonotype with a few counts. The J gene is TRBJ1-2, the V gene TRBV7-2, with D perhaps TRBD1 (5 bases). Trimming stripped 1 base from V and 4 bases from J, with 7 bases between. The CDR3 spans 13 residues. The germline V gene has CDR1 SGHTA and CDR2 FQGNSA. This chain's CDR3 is CASSLGTSYGYTF. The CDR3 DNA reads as TGTGCCAGCAGCTTAGGGACAAGCTATGGCTACACCTTC.

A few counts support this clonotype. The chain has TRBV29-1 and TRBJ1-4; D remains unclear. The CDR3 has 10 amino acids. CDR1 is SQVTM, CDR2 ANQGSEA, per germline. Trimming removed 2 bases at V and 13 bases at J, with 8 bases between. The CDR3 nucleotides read TGCAGCGTTGAACAAGGTGGACTGTTTTTT. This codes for CSVEQGGLFF.

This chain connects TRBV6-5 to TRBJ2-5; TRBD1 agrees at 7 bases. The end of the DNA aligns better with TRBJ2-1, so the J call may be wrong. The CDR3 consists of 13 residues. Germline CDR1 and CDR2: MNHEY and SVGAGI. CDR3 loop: CASRSHRGGEQFF. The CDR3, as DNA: TGTGCCAGCAGATCCCACAGGGGTGGCGAGCAGTTCTTC.

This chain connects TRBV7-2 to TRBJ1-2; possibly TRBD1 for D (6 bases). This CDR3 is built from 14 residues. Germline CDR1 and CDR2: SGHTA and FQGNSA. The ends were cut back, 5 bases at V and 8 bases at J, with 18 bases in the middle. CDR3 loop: CASSEVLGGRGYTF. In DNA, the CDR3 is TGTGCCAGCAGCGAGGTGCTTGGGGGGCGCGGCTACACCTTC.

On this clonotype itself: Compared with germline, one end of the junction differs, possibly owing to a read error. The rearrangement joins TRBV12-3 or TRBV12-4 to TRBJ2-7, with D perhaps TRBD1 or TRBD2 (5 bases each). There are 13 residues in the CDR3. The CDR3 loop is CASRSTGTYEQCF. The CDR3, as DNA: TGTGCCAGCAGATCTACCGGGACCTACGAGCAGTGCTTC.

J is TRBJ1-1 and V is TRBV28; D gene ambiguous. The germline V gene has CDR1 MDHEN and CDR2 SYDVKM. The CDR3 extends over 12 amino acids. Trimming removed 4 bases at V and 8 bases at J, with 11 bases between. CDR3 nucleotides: TGTGCCAGCAGTTCTTCCAAGTCAGAAGCTTTCTTT. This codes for CASSSSKSEAFF.

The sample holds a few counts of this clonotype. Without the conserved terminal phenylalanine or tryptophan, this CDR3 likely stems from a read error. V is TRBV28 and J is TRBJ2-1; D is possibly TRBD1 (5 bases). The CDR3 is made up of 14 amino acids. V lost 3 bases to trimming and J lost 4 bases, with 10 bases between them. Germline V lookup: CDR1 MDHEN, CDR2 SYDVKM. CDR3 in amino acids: CASSFQGLYNEQFL. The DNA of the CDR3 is TGTGCCAGCAGTTTTCAGGGTTTATACAATGAGCAGTTCCTC.

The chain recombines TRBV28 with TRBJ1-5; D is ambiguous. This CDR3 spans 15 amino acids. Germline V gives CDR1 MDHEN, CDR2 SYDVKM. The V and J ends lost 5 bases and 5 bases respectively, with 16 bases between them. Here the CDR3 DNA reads TGTGCCAGCAGTCGACGGTCAGTGAGTGATCAGCCCCAGCATTTT. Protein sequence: CASSRRSVSDQPQHF.

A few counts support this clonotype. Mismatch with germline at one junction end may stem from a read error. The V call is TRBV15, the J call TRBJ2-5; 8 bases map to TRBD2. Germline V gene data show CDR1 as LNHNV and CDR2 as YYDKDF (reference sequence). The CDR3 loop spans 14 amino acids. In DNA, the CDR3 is TGTGCCACCAGCGCCGCGGGGGGATACAATGAGCAGTCCTTC. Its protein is CATSAAGGYNEQSF. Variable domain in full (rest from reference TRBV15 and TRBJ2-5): DAMVIQNPRYQVTQFGKPVTLSCSQTLNHNVMYWYQQKSSQAPKLLFHYYDKDFNNEADTPDNFQSRRPNTSFCFLDIRSPGLGDTAMYLCATSAAGGYNEQSFGPGTRLLVL.

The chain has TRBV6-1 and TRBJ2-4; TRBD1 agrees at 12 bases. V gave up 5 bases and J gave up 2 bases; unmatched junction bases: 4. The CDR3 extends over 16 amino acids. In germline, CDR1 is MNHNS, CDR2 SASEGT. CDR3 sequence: CASSPRDRGPKNIQYF. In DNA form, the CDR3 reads TGTGCCAGCAGTCCCCGGGACAGGGGGCCCAAAAACATTCAGTACTTC.

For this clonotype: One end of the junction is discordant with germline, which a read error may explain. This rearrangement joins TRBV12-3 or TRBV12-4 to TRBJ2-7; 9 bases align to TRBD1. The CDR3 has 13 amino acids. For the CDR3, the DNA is TGCGCCAGCAGCTTGGGACAGGGAAACGAGCAGTACTTC. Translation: CASSLGQGNEQYF.

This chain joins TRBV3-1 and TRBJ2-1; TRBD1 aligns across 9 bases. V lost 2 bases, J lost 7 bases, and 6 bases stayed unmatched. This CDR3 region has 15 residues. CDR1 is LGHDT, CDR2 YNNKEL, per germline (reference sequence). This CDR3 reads CASSQMTGGTNEQFF. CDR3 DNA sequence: TGTGCCAGCAGCCAAATGACAGGGGGGACAAATGAGCAGTTCTTC.

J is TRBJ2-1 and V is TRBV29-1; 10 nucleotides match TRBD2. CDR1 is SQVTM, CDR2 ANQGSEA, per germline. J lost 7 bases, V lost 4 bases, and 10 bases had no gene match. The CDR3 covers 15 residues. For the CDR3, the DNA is TGCAGCGTTGTGTGGACTAGCGGACTGGGGAATGAGCAGTTCTTC. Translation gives CSVVWTSGLGNEQFF.

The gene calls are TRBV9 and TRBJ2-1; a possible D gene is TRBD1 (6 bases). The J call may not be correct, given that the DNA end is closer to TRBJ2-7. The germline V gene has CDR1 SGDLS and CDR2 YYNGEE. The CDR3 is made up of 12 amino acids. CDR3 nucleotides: TGTGCCAGCAGCGGACCAGGGGACGAGCAGTACTTC. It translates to CASSGPGDEQYF.

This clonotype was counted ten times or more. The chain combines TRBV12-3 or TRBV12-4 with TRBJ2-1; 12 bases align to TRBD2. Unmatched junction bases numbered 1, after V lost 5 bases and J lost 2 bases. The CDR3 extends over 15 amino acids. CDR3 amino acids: CASSRTSGTYNEQFF. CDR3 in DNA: TGTGCCAGCAGTCGGACTAGCGGGACCTACAATGAGCAGTTCTTC.

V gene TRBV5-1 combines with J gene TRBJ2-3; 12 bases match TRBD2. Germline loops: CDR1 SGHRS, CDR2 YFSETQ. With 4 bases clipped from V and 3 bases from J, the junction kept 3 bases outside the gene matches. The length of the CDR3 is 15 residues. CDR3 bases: TGCGCCAGCAGCCCTAGCGGGAGGGTTACAGATACGCAGTATTTT. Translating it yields CASSPSGRVTDTQYF.

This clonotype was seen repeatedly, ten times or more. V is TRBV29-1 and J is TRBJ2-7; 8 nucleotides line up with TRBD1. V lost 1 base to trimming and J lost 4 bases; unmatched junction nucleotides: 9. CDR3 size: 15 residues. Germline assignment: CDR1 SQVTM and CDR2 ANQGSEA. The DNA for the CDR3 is TGCAGCGTTGAAGCCCGGGACAGACAGGGGTACGAGCAGTACTTC. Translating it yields CSVEARDRQGYEQYF.

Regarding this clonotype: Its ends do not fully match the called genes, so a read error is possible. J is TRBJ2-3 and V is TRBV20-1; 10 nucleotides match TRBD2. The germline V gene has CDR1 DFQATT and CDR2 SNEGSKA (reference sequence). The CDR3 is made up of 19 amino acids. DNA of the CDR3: TGCAGTGCCAGAGACATCCTAAGCGGGAGGGCCCCCCGCACAGATACGCAGTATTTT. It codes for CSARDILSGRAPRTDTQYF.